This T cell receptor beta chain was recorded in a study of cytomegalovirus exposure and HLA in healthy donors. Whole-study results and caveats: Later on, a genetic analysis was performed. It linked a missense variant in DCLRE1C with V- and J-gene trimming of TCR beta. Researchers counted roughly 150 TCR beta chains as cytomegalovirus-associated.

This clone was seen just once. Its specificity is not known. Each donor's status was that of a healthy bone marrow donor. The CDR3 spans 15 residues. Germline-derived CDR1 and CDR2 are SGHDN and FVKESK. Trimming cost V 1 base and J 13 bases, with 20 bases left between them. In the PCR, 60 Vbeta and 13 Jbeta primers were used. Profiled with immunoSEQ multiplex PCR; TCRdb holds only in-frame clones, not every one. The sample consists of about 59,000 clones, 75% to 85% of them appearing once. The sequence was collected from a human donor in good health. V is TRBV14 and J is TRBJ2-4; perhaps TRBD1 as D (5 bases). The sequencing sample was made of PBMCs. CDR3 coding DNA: TGTGCCAGCAGCCAAGGGGCAGGGTGGGCCGCTCGACAGTACTTC. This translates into CASSQGAGWAARQYF.